A single sample is the source of the 5 T cell receptor beta chains below, sequenced in a study of CD8 T cells in Susac syndrome. The RNA input was roughly 0.45 to 1 ug, and it was reverse transcribed with random hexamers. MiXCR was run by TCRdb on the immunoSEQ multiplex PCR reads, yielding one entry per CDR3 protein. The profile shows about 200,000 distinct CDR3 sequences, approximately 95% of them singletons. The specimen sequenced was CD4+ T cells from PBMCs. These TCRs come from a human donor in good health.

The J gene is TRBJ1-2, the V gene TRBV7-6; tentatively, D is TRBD1 (5 bases). The ends were cut back, 8 bases at V and 4 bases at J, with 14 bases in the middle. The germline V gene has CDR1 SGHVS and CDR2 FNYEAQ. The CDR3 is 13 residues long. CDR3 in amino acids: CASARGVGYGYTF. The CDR3 DNA reads TGTGCCAGCGCCCGGGGGGTGGGCTATGGCTACACCTTC.

The chain has TRBV10-3 and TRBJ2-7; D remains unclear. CDR1 and CDR2 from the germline V gene are ENHRY and SYGVKD. Deletions cut 1 base from V and 0 bases from J, with 7 bases between. The CDR3 runs 14 residues. CDR3 sequence: CAISEYSLSYEQYF. DNA of the CDR3: TGTGCCATCAGTGAGTACTCCCTCTCCTACGAGCAGTACTTC.

This chain uses TRBV10-3 with TRBJ2-5; D not resolved. Germline CDR1 and CDR2: ENHRY and SYGVKD. This CDR3 has 13 amino acids. Trimming cost V 10 bases and J 1 base, with 13 bases left between them. The CDR3 protein is CATSMTGQETQYF. Here the CDR3 DNA reads TGTGCCACTTCGATGACGGGCCAAGAGACCCAGTACTTC.

The gene calls are TRBV20-1 and TRBJ2-1; D gene ambiguous. The CDR3 totals 12 residues. The ends were cut back, 4 bases at V and 8 bases at J, with 12 bases in the middle. In germline, CDR1 is DFQATT, CDR2 SNEGSKA (reference sequence). DNA for the CDR3: TGCAGTGCTAACCCGACTGGCTATGAGCAGTTCTTC. It translates to CSANPTGYEQFF.

The V gene is TRBV7-7, the J gene TRBJ2-5, with D tentatively TRBD2 (6 bases). The CDR3 has 13 amino acids. V was cut by 5 bases and J by 3 bases, with 10 bases left in between. Germline V lookup: CDR1 SSHAT, CDR2 FNYEAQ (reference sequence). In DNA, the CDR3 is TGTGCCAGCAGCCGGGACTTCGAAGAGACCCAGTACTTC. Translated, it gives CASSRDFEETQYF.